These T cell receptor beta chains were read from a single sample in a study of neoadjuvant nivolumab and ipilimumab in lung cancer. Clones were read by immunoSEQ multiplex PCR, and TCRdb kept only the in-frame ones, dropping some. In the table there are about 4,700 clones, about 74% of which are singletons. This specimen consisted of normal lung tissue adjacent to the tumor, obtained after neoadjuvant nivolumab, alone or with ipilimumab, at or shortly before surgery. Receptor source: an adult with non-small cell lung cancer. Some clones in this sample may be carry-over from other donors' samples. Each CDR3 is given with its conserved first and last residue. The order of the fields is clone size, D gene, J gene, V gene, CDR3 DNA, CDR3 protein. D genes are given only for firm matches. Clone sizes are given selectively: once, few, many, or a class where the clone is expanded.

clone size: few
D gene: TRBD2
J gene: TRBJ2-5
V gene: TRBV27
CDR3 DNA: TGTGCCAGCAGCTTAAGCGGGAGGTATGGAGAGACCCAGTACTTC
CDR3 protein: CASSLSGRYGETQYF

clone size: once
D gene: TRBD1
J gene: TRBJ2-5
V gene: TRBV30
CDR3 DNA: TGTGCCTGGAGTGTAAGACAGGGTTGGGGAGAGACCCAGTACTTC
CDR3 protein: CAWSVRQGWGETQYF

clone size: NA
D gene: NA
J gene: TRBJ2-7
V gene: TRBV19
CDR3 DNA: TGTGCCAGTAGAGGCAGTGGCAGGGGCCACGAGCAGTACTTC
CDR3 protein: CASRGSGRGHEQYF

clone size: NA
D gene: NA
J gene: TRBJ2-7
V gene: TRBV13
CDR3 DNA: TGTGCCAGCAGCCCAACGTTCCGGGGTACCTACGAGCAGTACTTC
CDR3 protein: CASSPTFRGTYEQYF

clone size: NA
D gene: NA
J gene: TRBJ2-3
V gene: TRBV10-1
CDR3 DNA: TGCGCCAGCAGTGGGCAGGGAGGAGATACGCAGTATTTT
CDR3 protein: CASSGQGGDTQYF

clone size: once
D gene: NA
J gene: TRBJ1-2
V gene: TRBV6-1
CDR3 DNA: TGTGCCAGCAGGGGGAGGTTAGCTAACTATGGCTACACCTTC
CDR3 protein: CASRGRLANYGYTF

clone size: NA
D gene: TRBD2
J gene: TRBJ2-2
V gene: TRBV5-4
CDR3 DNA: TGTGCCAGCAGCTTCGCGGGAGTAGGGGAGCTGTTTTTT
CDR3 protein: CASSFAGVGELFF

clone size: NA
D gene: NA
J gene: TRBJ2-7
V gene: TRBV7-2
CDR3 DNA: TGTGCCAGCACTCGAGGGGTGGCGTACGAGCAGTACTTC
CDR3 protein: CASTRGVAYEQYF

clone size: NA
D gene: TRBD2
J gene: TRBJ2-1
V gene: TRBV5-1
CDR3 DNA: TGCGCCAGCAGCTTGCGATTCGGGACTAGCGGGTCGGGGAATGAGCAGTTCTTC
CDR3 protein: CASSLRFGTSGSGNEQFF

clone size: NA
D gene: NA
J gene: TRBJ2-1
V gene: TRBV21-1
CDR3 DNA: TGCGGTGACGCTGATGAGCAGTTCTTC
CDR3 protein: CGDADEQFF

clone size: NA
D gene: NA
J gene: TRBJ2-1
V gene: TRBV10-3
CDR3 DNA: TGTGCCATCGGGACCCTGAGCTCCTACAATGAGCAGTTCTTC
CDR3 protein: CAIGTLSSYNEQFF

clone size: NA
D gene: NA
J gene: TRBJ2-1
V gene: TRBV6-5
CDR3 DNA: TGTGCCAGCACCATGGGTCCTAGTTCGCCCAATGAGCAGTTCTTC
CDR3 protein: CASTMGPSSPNEQFF

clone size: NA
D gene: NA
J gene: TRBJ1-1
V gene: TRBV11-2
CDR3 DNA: TGTGCCAGCAGCTTAGATGTGGGGACTGAAGCTTTCTTT
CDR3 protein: CASSLDVGTEAFF

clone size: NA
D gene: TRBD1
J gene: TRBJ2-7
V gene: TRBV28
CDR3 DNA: TGTGCCAGCAGTGACAGGGGGCTAATCGAGCAGTACTTC
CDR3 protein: CASSDRGLIEQYF

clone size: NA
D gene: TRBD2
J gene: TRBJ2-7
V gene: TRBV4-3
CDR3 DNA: TGCGCCAGCAGCCAAGGGACCGGGACTAGCGGCTCCTACGAGCAGTACTTC
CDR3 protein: CASSQGTGTSGSYEQYF

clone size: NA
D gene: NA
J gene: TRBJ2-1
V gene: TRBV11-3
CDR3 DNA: TGTGCCAGTTCGGGGACCCCTTACAATGAGCAGTTCTTC
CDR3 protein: CASSGTPYNEQFF

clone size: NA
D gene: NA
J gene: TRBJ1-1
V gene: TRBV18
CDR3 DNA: TGTGCCAGCGCTGCTAGGGGACTCGGGGGCACTGAAGCTTTCTTT
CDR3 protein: CASAARGLGGTEAFF

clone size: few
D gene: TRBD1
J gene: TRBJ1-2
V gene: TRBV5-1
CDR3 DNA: TGCGCCAGCAGCTTGGGTGGCGTAGGGGGCCATGGCTACACCTTC
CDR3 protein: CASSLGGVGGHGYTF

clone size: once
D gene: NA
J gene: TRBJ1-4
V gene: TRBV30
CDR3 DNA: TGTGCCTGGATCCGGAGGAGGGGGGGTGGTGAAAAACTGTTTTTT
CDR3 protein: CAWIRRRGGGEKLFF

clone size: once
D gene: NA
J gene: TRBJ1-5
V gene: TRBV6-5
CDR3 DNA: TGTGCCAGCAGTTCCTCCCCGTCGAAGGCCCAGCATTTT
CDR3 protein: CASSSSPSKAQHF

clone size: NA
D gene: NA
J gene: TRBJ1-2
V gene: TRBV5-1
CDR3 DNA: TGCGCCAGCAGCACCGATCCCCACACAGGGCACTATGGCTACACCTTC
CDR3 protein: CASSTDPHTGHYGYTF

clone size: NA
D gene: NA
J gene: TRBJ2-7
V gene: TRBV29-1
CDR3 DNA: TGCAGCGTTGAAGGCCAGTCTTTCGAGCAGTACTTC
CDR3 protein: CSVEGQSFEQYF